This T cell receptor (beta chain) appears in the sequencing data of a study of control samples from healthy donors and cancer patients. Measured with immunoSEQ multiplex PCR; TCRdb has only the in-frame clones, and not every one. The table lists 130,000 or so clones, about nine tenths of them singletons. Germline V gene data show CDR1 as KGHSH and CDR2 as LQKENI. J gave up 7 bases and V 3 bases, and 7 bases lay outside the gene matches. The CDR3 totals 16 residues. The sequence was collected from a man aged 18 to 30 in good health. V is TRBV18 and J is TRBJ2-2; 11 nucleotides align to TRBD2. Material: blood. CDR3 nucleotides: TGTGCCAGCTCACCTATAAGTGGGACTAGCGGCGGGGAGCTGTTTTTT. Translation: CASSPISGTSGGELFF.